The 18 T cell receptor beta chains presented below share a single source sample, sequenced in a study of cytomegalovirus exposure and HLA in healthy donors. The PCR had 60 Vbeta and 13 Jbeta primers. Repertoires were generated with immunoSEQ multiplex PCR, while TCRdb's copy carries only in-frame clones and drops some. The table includes about 210,000 clones, roughly 85% detected once. Sequenced input: PBMCs. These receptors were taken from a male donor in good health and CMV-seronegative.

The rearrangement links TRBV6-5 to TRBJ2-7; D not certain. Between the trimmed V and J ends, which lost 8 bases and 0 bases, there was a span of 8 bases. There are 12 residues in the CDR3. Looked up from germline, CDR1 is MNHEY and CDR2 is SVGAGI. The CDR3 sequence: CASRVGSYEQYF. The DNA for the CDR3 is TGTGCCAGCCGGGTGGGCTCCTACGAGCAGTACTTC.

The rearrangement joins TRBV18 to TRBJ1-1; TRBD1 agrees at 8 bases. Trimming at V came to 2 bases and at J to 3 bases, leaving 2 bases not matched to a gene. The CDR3 sequence is 14 residues long. Germline V gives CDR1 KGHSH, CDR2 LQKENI. The CDR3 nucleotides are TGTGCCAGCTCACCATTACAGGGGGACACTGAAGCTTTCTTT. Translating it yields CASSPLQGDTEAFF.

This clone was recorded a few times. This chain joins TRBV19 and TRBJ1-2; TRBD1 matches at 9 bases. From germline, CDR1 is LNHDA and CDR2 SQIVND (reference sequence). Trimming removed 4 bases from V and 3 bases from J; junction bases left unmatched: 3. The CDR3 runs to 14 residues. The DNA of the CDR3 is TGTGCCAGTAGTAGGACAGGGGTCGACTATGGCTACACCTTC. It yields the protein CASSRTGVDYGYTF. The complete variable domain, with remaining parts taken from reference TRBV19 and TRBJ1-2, reads DGGITQSPKYLFRKEGQNVTLSCEQNLNHDAMYWYRQDPGQGLRLIYYSQIVNDFQKGDIAEGYSVSREKKESFPLTVTSAQKNPTAFYLCASSRTGVDYGYTFGSGTRLTVV.

This chain connects TRBV27 to TRBJ2-3; TRBD1 matches 10 bases. The germline CDR1 and CDR2 sequences are MNHEY and SMNVEV (reference sequence). J lost 7 bases, V lost 7 bases, and 8 bases had no gene match. This CDR3 is 14 amino acids long. The CDR3 DNA reads as TGTGCCAGCACCCCGGACAGGGGGGGAAATACGCAGTATTTT. Protein product: CASTPDRGGNTQYF.

This clone was seen a single time. The chain employs TRBV2 and TRBJ1-2, with TRBD1 matching 7 bases. From germline, CDR1 is SNHLY and CDR2 FYNNEI. The CDR3 runs to 14 residues. After removal of 9 bases from V and 5 bases from J, the junction contained 12 bases not matched to a gene. Written as DNA, the CDR3 is TGTGCCAGAACCCACGACAGGGATGGTTATGGCTACACCTTC. Its translation is CARTHDRDGYGYTF.

The chain recombines TRBV10-3 with TRBJ2-5; 7 nucleotides line up with TRBD1. The V segment lost 6 bases and the J segment 4 bases; nucleotides outside the gene matches: 8. The CDR3 runs to 14 residues. The germline V gene has CDR1 ENHRY and CDR2 SYGVKD. The CDR3 region is CAIRGDSSSETQYF. CDR3 in DNA: TGTGCCATCAGGGGGGACAGTAGCTCAGAGACCCAGTACTTC.

The V call is TRBV14, the J call TRBJ1-4, with 8 bases fitting TRBD1. This CDR3 region has 15 residues. V lost 1 base to trimming and J lost 7 bases; unmatched junction nucleotides: 5. Germline loops: CDR1 SGHDN, CDR2 FVKESK. This CDR3 is CASSQARGRTEKLFF. CDR3 DNA: TGTGCCAGCAGCCAAGCCAGGGGGCGAACTGAAAAACTGTTTTTT.

The rearrangement uses TRBV7-6 and TRBJ1-6; TRBD1 is a possible D gene (6 bases). V lost 5 bases, J lost 6 bases, and 14 bases lay in between. The CDR3 is 15 amino acids. The germline gives CDR1 SGHVS, CDR2 FNYEAQ. CDR3 bases: TGTGCCAGCAGCCCGGGACATAAGATTAATTCACCCCTCCACTTT. This translates into CASSPGHKINSPLHF. The whole variable domain, remainder taken from reference TRBV7-6 and TRBJ1-6, is GAGVSQSPRYKVTKRGQDVALRCDPISGHVSLYWYRQALGQGPEFLTYFNYEAQQDKSGLPNDRFSAERPEGSISTLTIQRTEQRDSAMYRCASSPGHKINSPLHFGNGTRLTVT.

V usage is TRBV7-8 and J usage is TRBJ1-1; no firm D call. Germline V gives CDR1 SGHVS, CDR2 FQNEAQ. This CDR3 region has 13 residues. V was trimmed by 2 bases and J by 0 bases, leaving 4 bases between them. The CDR3 sequence is CASSLTVNTEAFF. Written as DNA, the CDR3 is TGTGCCAGCAGCTTAACAGTGAACACTGAAGCTTTCTTT.

This clone appeared once. The chain couples TRBV5-1 to TRBJ2-7, with 8 bases matching TRBD1. This CDR3 comprises 14 residues. The germline V gene has CDR1 SGHRS and CDR2 YFSETQ. Trimming at V came to 1 base and at J to 5 bases, leaving 5 bases not matched to a gene. The CDR3 nucleotides read TGCGCCAGCAGCTTGATTCCAGGGGGCGACGAGCAGTACTTC. Protein product: CASSLIPGGDEQYF.

Note on this clone: At one boundary the junction diverges from the germline segment, which might be a read error. V gene TRBV7-9 combines with J gene TRBJ1-5; 9 bases are a match to TRBD1. The CDR3 totals 16 residues. CDR1 is SEHNR, CDR2 FQNEAQ, per germline (reference sequence). This chain's CDR3 is CSSSLEQGAPNQPQHF. The CDR3 region has the DNA TGTTCCAGCAGCTTAGAACAGGGGGCGCCGAATCAGCCCCAGCATTTT.

The chain joins TRBV5-1 to TRBJ2-5; possibly TRBD2 for D (6 bases). Germline V gives CDR1 SGHRS, CDR2 YFSETQ. V was pared by 6 bases and J by 5 bases, with 20 bases between. The length of the CDR3 is 15 residues. CDR3 in amino acids: CASTQPSSAGETQYF. In DNA form, the CDR3 reads TGCGCCAGCACCCAACCCTCTAGCGCGGGGGAGACCCAGTACTTC.

This clone has a handful of counts. The rearrangement uses TRBV5-1 and TRBJ1-4; 10 positions match TRBD1. Germline V gives CDR1 SGHRS, CDR2 YFSETQ. Trimming removed 4 bases from V and 8 bases from J; junction bases left unmatched: 5. This CDR3 comprises 14 residues. CDR3: CASSIGQGEEKLFF. The CDR3 nucleotides are TGCGCCAGCAGCATAGGACAGGGGGAGGAAAAACTGTTTTTT.

This sequence joins TRBV7-2 and TRBJ2-1; 10 bases map to TRBD1. J lost 4 bases, V lost 5 bases, and 5 bases had no gene match. CDR3 length: 15 amino acids. In germline, CDR1 is SGHTA, CDR2 FQGNSA. In DNA, the CDR3 is TGTGCCAGCAGCCGAGGACAGGGGGTTTACAATGAGCAGTTCTTC. As protein: CASSRGQGVYNEQFF.

The gene calls are TRBV5-1 and TRBJ1-5, with D possibly being TRBD1 (6 bases). Trimming shortened V by 0 bases and J by 6 bases, and 10 bases separated the two germline ends. The CDR3 consists of 14 residues. Germline lookup yields CDR1 SGHRS and CDR2 YFSETQ. For the CDR3, the DNA is TGCGCCAGCAGCTTGGAAGGGGGTGTTCAGCCCCAGCATTTT. This codes for CASSLEGGVQPQHF.

The chain joins TRBV5-4 to TRBJ1-2; 9 positions match TRBD1. This CDR3 is built from 13 residues. Germline V CDR1 and CDR2: SGHNT, YYREEE (reference sequence). The V and J ends lost 1 base and 7 bases, in that order; junction bases with no gene match: 2. The CDR3 loop reads CASSLRQGGGYTF. The CDR3 nucleotides read TGTGCCAGCAGCTTGAGACAGGGGGGTGGCTACACCTTC. Full variable domain (rest looked up from reference TRBV5-4 and TRBJ1-2): ETGVTQSPTHLIKTRGQQVTLRCSSQSGHNTVSWYQQALGQGPQFIFQYYREEENGRGNFPPRFSGLQFPNYSSELNVNALELDDSALYLCASSLRQGGGYTFGSGTRLTVV.

The chain joins TRBV5-1 to TRBJ2-3; 8 bases line up with TRBD2. CDR3 length equals 15 residues. Germline loops: CDR1 SGHRS, CDR2 YFSETQ. Trimming took 2 bases from V and 1 from J; bases not matched to a gene: 3. CDR3 in DNA: TGCGCCAGCAGCTTTGTTAGCGGGGGCACAGATACGCAGTATTTT. This gives the protein CASSFVSGGTDTQYF.

The rearrangement links TRBV15 to TRBJ2-1; 12 nucleotides line up with TRBD2. This CDR3 has 16 residues. Germline assignment: CDR1 LNHNV and CDR2 YYDKDF (reference sequence). V shed 0 bases and J 6 bases; nucleotides not matched to a gene: 3. The CDR3 region has the DNA TGTGCCACCAGCAGAGATTTACTAGCGGGAGGCAATGAGCAGTTCTTC. This sequence encodes CATSRDLLAGGNEQFF.